The following is a T cell receptor beta chain sequence with its context. As yet, its antigen is unknown. The PCR used 60 Vbeta and 13 Jbeta primers. TCRdb keeps only in-frame clones here, not all; method: immunoSEQ multiplex PCR. This table has about 190,000 clones, 75% to 85% appearing once. The record originates from a study of cytomegalovirus exposure and HLA in healthy donors. Overall study findings and caveats: For cytomegalovirus status, the classifier reportedly gave diagnoses with high specificity and sensitivity. When the data were analyzed later, several of the most significant clusters appeared to be linked to common viral pathogens. Associated with HLA alleles at 0.05 false discovery rate in a later analysis were 17,000 or so TCR beta sequences. The productive fraction for most TCR beta V segments was about 87% or about 30% in an earlier analysis.

The CDR3 extends over 15 amino acids. V was clipped by 2 bases and J by 4 bases; unmatched bases: 2. Germline V gene lookup returns CDR1 SGHNT and CDR2 YYREEE (reference sequence). V usage is TRBV5-4 and J usage is TRBJ2-2, with 10 bases fitting TRBD2. The sample comprised PBMCs. This clonotype originated in a woman under 40 in good health and CMV-seropositive. The CDR3 sequence is CASSLAGGRTGELFF. The CDR3 DNA reads TGTGCCAGCAGCTTAGCGGGGGGGCGCACCGGGGAGCTGTTTTTT. The whole variable domain, filled in from reference TRBV5-4 and TRBJ2-2, reads ETGVTQSPTHLIKTRGQQVTLRCSSQSGHNTVSWYQQALGQGPQFIFQYYREEENGRGNFPPRFSGLQFPNYSSELNVNALELDDSALYLCASSLAGGRTGELFFGEGSRLTVL.